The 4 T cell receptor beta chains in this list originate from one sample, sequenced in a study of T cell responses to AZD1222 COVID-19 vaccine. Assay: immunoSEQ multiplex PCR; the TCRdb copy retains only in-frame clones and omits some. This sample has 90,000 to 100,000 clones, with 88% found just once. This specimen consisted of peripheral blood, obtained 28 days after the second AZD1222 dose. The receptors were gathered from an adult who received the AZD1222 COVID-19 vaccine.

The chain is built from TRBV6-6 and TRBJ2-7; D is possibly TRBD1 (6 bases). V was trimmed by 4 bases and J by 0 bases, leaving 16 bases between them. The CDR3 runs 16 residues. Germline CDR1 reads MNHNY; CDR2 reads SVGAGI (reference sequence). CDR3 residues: CASSFETGTYSYEQYF. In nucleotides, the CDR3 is TGTGCCAGCAGTTTTGAAACAGGGACCTACTCCTACGAGCAGTACTTC.

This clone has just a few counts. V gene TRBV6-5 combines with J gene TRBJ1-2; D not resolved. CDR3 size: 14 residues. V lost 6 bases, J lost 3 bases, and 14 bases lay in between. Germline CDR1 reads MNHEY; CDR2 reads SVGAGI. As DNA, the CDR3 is TGTGCCAGCAGCTTCCTATCCGAAGACTATGGCTACACCTTC. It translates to CASSFLSEDYGYTF.

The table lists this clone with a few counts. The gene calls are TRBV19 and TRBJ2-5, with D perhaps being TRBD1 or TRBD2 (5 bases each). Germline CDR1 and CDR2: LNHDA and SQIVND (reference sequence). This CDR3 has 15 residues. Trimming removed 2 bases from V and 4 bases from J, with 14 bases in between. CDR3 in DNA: TGTGCCAGTAGTATAACGGTGACGGGGCGAGAGACCCAGTACTTC. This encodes CASSITVTGRETQYF. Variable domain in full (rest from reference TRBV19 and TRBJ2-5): DGGITQSPKYLFRKEGQNVTLSCEQNLNHDAMYWYRQDPGQGLRLIYYSQIVNDFQKGDIAEGYSVSREKKESFPLTVTSAQKNPTAFYLCASSITVTGRETQYFGPGTRLLVL.

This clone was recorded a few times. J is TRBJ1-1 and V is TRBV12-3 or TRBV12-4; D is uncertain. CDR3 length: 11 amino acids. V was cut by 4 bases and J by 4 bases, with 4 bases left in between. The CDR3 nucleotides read TGTGCCAGCAGTTCGCGCACTGAAGCTTTCTTT. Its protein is CASSSRTEAFF.